This is a list of T cell receptor beta chains from one sample in a study of molecular identifiers for immune sequencing clone quantification. MiXCR, applied by TCRdb to the PCR reads, yields one record per CDR3 protein. The sample has about 100,000 distinct CDR3 sequences, 21% seen once. The sequencing sample was made of naive CD8+ T cells from blood, with Jurkat cell RNA spiked in. Receptors originate from a human donor in good health. Some libraries in this study had Jurkat cell RNA spiked in. Each CDR3 is given with its conserved first and last residue. A D gene is named only where the DNA matches it firmly. For some rows the clone size is stated as once, few or many, or as a class when expanded; others skip it.

>TRBV7-9|12|TRBJ2-7|many|.
CASSDVIYEQYF
TGTGCCAGCAGCGACGTGATCTACGAGCAGTACTTC
>TRBV7-9|13|TRBJ2-2|.|.
CASRPRSAGELFF
TGTGCCAGCAGACCGAGGTCGGCGGGGGAGCTGTTTTTT
>TRBV5-6|14|TRBJ1-2|.|.
CATKRWGSDYGYTF
TGTGCCACCAAGCGGTGGGGGTCTGACTATGGCTACACCTTC
>TRBV7-2|16|TRBJ2-5|many|TRBD1
CASSAARQGARETQYF
TGTGCCAGCAGCGCAGCTAGGCAGGGGGCAAGAGAGACCCAGTACTTC
>TRBV2|14|TRBJ2-7|.|TRBD1
CASSPGQGRYEQYF
TGTGCCAGCAGTCCGGGACAGGGGAGGTACGAGCAGTACTTC
>TRBV28|14|TRBJ2-7|many|.
CASSSRLRPYEQYF
TGTGCCAGCAGTTCCCGACTCCGACCCTACGAGCAGTACTTC
>TRBV27|13|TRBJ1-1|.|.
CASSLTSNTEAFF
TGTGCCAGCAGTTTAACCTCGAACACTGAAGCTTTCTTT
>TRBV28|13|TRBJ2-3|many|.
CASSFAQAGTQYF
TGTGCCAGCAGTTTCGCCCAAGCGGGTACGCAGTATTTT
>TRBV12-5|15|TRBJ2-5|few|.
CASGLEITGSETQYF
TGTGCTAGTGGTTTGGAGATTACAGGGTCGGAGACCCAGTACTTC
>TRBV7-9|17|TRBJ1-1|many|.
CASSLPVTGELNTEAFF
TGTGCCAGCAGCTTACCGGTTACCGGTGAGTTGAACACTGAAGCTTTCTTT
>TRBV14|15|TRBJ2-7|.|TRBD1
CASSQAQGQGTEQYF
TGTGCCAGCAGCCAGGCACAGGGACAGGGCACCGAGCAGTACTTC
>TRBV9|13|TRBJ1-5|few|.
CASSVGSNRPQHF
TGTGCCAGCAGCGTAGGTAGTAATCGGCCCCAGCATTTT
>TRBV11-3|15|TRBJ2-1|few|.
CASSSTDYSYNEQFF
TGTGCCAGCAGCTCCACCGACTATTCCTACAATGAGCAGTTCTTC
>TRBV5-3|12|TRBJ2-5|.|.
CASSTCQETQYF
TGCGCCAGCAGCACCTGCCAAGAGACCCAGTACTTC
>TRBV7-6|19|TRBJ1-1|.|TRBD1
CASSFEGMDSTGGFTEAFF
TGTGCCAGCAGCTTCGAGGGTATGGATTCGACAGGGGGCTTCACTGAAGCTTTCTTT
>TRBV5-4|15|TRBJ1-1|.|.
CVSSFLTEWGAEAFF
TGTGTCAGCAGCTTTCTGACAGAATGGGGCGCTGAAGCTTTCTTT
>TRBV6-1|17|TRBJ2-2|many|TRBD2
CASSVGSGASNTGELFF
TGTGCCAGCAGTGTGGGTAGCGGGGCCTCGAACACCGGGGAGCTGTTTTTT
>TRBV23-1|16|TRBJ2-7|.|TRBD1
CASSQSATGSSYEQYF
TGCGCCAGCAGTCAATCGGCGACAGGGAGCTCCTACGAACAGTACTTC
>TRBV11-2|11|TRBJ2-1|many|.
CASSRQAEQFF
TGTGCCAGCAGCCGACAAGCTGAGCAGTTCTTC
>TRBV6-7|15|TRBJ2-7|many|.
CASSPRDSISYEQYF
TGTGCCAGCAGCCCCCGGGACTCAATCTCCTACGAGCAGTACTTC
>TRBV27|14|TRBJ1-5|many|.
CASSPLGANQPQHF
TGTGCCAGCAGTCCCCTGGGTGCCAATCAGCCCCAGCATTTT
>TRBV5-1|15|TRBJ2-7|.|TRBD2
CASSLAGLVLDEQYF
TGCGCCAGCAGCTTGGCCGGACTAGTGTTGGACGAGCAGTACTTC
>TRBV24-1|13|TRBJ2-3|many|TRBD1
CATRAGTGYTQYF
TGTGCCACCAGAGCCGGGACAGGGTATACGCAGTATTTT
>TRBV4-2|17|TRBJ2-5|.|TRBD2
CTSSQLPGLAGIETQYF
TGTACCAGCAGCCAATTACCGGGACTAGCGGGAATAGAGACCCAGTACTTC
>TRBV11-2|19|TRBJ2-5|.|.
CASSLTPRVISEMPGTQYF
TGTGCCAGCAGCCTAACACCCCGCGTAATTAGTGAAATGCCAGGGACCCAGTACTTC
>TRBV27|14|TRBJ1-1|few|.
CASSLSGMNTEAFF
TGTGCCAGCAGTTTATCCGGGATGAACACTGAAGCTTTCTTT
>TRBV28|15|TRBJ1-5|many|.
CASSPLRQDNQPQHF
TGTGCCAGCAGTCCCCTCCGGCAGGACAATCAGCCCCAGCATTTT
>TRBV19|15|TRBJ2-3|many|TRBD1
CATLPGDRGIDTQYF
TGTGCCACCCTACCCGGGGACAGGGGTATTGATACGCAGTATTTT
>TRBV20-1|14|TRBJ2-2|.|.
CSAREYGGTGELFF
TGCAGTGCTAGAGAGTATGGGGGCACCGGGGAGCTGTTTTTT
>TRBV20-1|13|TRBJ2-7|.|TRBD2
CSAGTRIVGEQYF
TGCAGTGCCGGGACTAGGATTGTAGGGGAGCAGTACTTC
>TRBV6-2/TRBV6-3|14|TRBJ2-7|many|.
CASSYRTAPYEQYF
TGTGCCAGCAGTTATCGGACTGCACCCTACGAGCAGTACTTC
>TRBV6-5|17|TRBJ2-5|many|TRBD2
CASSSETSGRAVETQYF
TGTGCCAGCAGCTCCGAGACTAGCGGGAGGGCCGTAGAGACCCAGTACTTC
>TRBV5-1|12|TRBJ2-1|many|.
CASSLVPNEQFF
TGCGCCAGCAGCTTGGTCCCCAATGAGCAGTTCTTC
>TRBV29-1|14|TRBJ1-1|few|TRBD1
CAGGGGEVNTEAFF
TGCGCAGGGGGAGGGGGGGAAGTGAACACTGAAGCTTTCTTT
>TRBV12-3/TRBV12-4|13|TRBJ2-3|many|.
CASRGRRTDTQYF
TGTGCCAGCAGGGGCAGACGCACAGATACGCAGTATTTT
>TRBV11-2|13|TRBJ1-6|many|.
CASSLGESSPLHF
TGTGCCAGCAGCCTCGGGGAATCATCACCCCTCCACTTT
>TRBV13|12|TRBJ1-1|many|.
CASSFLSTEAFF
TGTGCCAGCAGCTTTTTGAGCACTGAAGCTTTCTTT
>TRBV7-9|15|TRBJ2-5|few|TRBD2
CASSLRTSGQETQYF
TGTGCCAGCAGCTTACGGACTAGCGGCCAAGAGACCCAGTACTTC
>TRBV4-3|18|TRBJ2-1|many|TRBD2
CASSQEVSGRAAYNEQFF
TGCGCCAGCAGCCAAGAGGTTAGCGGGAGGGCCGCCTACAATGAGCAGTTCTTC
>TRBV4-3|16|TRBJ2-1|.|.
CASSQDRGGYGNEQFF
TGCGCCAGCAGCCAAGATAGAGGGGGTTACGGCAATGAGCAGTTCTTC
>TRBV7-9|14|TRBJ1-1|many|.
CASSLGQVNTEAFF
TGTGCCAGCAGCTTAGGCCAGGTGAACACTGAAGCTTTCTTT
>TRBV28|15|TRBJ1-5|few|.
CASSTSRDTRWTQHF
TGTGCCAGCAGCACATCCCGGGACACCCGTTGGACCCAGCATTTT
>TRBV24-1|13|TRBJ2-7|many|.
CATSPVGGNEQYF
TGTGCCACCAGTCCGGTCGGGGGCAACGAGCAGTACTTC
>TRBV12-3/TRBV12-4|15|TRBJ2-6|.|.
CASSLRGSGANVLTF
TGTGCCAGCAGTTTACGGGGGTCTGGGGCCAACGTCCTGACTTTC
>TRBV10-3|15|TRBJ2-5|few|.
CAISSGSSSTETQYF
TGTGCCATCAGTTCAGGGTCATCCAGTACGGAGACCCAGTACTTC
>TRBV27|15|TRBJ2-7|many|TRBD2
CASSTLAVSSYEQYF
TGTGCCAGCAGCACCCTAGCGGTGAGCTCCTACGAGCAGTACTTC
>TRBV27|13|TRBJ1-5|.|.
CASSKNPGQPQHF
TGTGCCAGCAGTAAAAACCCGGGTCAGCCCCAGCATTTT
>TRBV4-1|15|TRBJ2-1|.|.
CASSQERWGRYEQFF
TGCGCCAGCAGCCAAGAGAGATGGGGGCGGTATGAGCAGTTCTTC
>TRBV27|15|TRBJ2-1|many|.
CASSPVPSSYNEQFF
TGTGCCAGCAGTCCCGTGCCCAGCTCCTACAATGAGCAGTTCTTC